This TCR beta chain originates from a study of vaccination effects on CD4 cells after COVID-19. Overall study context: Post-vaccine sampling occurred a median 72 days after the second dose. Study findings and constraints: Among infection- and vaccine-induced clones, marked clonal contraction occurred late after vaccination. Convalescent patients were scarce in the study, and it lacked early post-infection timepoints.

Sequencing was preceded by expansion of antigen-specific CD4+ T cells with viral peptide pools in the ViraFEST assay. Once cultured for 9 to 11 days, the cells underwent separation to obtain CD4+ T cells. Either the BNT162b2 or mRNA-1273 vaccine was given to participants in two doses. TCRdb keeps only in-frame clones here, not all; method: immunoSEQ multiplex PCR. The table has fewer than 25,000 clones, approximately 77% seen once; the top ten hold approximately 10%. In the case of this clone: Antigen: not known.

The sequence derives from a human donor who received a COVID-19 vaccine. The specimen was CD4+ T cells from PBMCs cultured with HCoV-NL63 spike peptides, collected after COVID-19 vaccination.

This CDR3 reads CASSPELSGSGSEQYF. The CDR3 DNA sequence: TGTGCCAGCAGTCCTGAACTAAGCGGGAGTGGGAGCGAGCAGTACTTC. V and J are TRBV6-6 and TRBJ2-7, with 8 bases aligning to TRBD2. This CDR3 has 16 amino acids. V lost 5 bases, J lost 6 bases, and 15 bases stayed unmatched. Germline CDR1 is MNHNY and CDR2 is SVGAGI (reference sequence).